Below, 14 T cell receptor beta chains from the same sample are listed, as sequenced in a study of CD8 T cells in ankylosing spondylitis. MiXCR was run by TCRdb on the 5' RACE reads, yielding one entry per CDR3 protein. The data contain around 53,000 distinct CDR3 sequences, approximately 8% of them singletons. Material: blood, either unsorted or a sorted T cell fraction (not recorded which). The receptors shown here come from a female donor with ankylosing spondylitis or in good health (not recorded which).

This clonotype was observed many times. The genes are TRBV20-1 and TRBJ2-3; TRBD2 matches at 8 bases. J lost 5 bases, V lost 1 base, and 8 bases had no gene match. This CDR3 region has 15 residues. Germline V gene sequence: CDR1 DFQATT, CDR2 SNEGSKA (reference sequence). The CDR3 region is CSARAGGGLGDTQYF. Here the CDR3 DNA reads TGCAGTGCTAGAGCTGGCGGGGGGCTGGGAGATACGCAGTATTTT.

J is TRBJ2-7 and V is TRBV11-2; TRBD1 matches 10 bases. With V trimmed by 4 bases and J by 7 bases, 7 bases remained unmatched. The CDR3 runs to 14 residues. Germline V lookup: CDR1 SGHAT, CDR2 FQNNGV. CDR3 DNA sequence: TGTGCCAGCAGCTCACCCAGGACAGGGGGAGAGCAGTACGTC. Protein: CASSSPRTGGEQYV.

This clonotype was picked up many times. The chain carries TRBV6-4 and TRBJ2-3; D might be TRBD1 (6 bases). The ends were cut back, 3 bases at V and 6 bases at J, with 10 bases in the middle. Per the germline V gene, CDR1 is MRHNA and CDR2 is SNTAGT. The CDR3 is made up of 13 amino acids. CDR3 bases: TGTGCCAGCAGTGAGTTGAGGGGGGATACGCAGTATTTT. Its protein product is CASSELRGDTQYF.

This clonotype was observed at least ten times. The chain has TRBV12-3 or TRBV12-4 and TRBJ1-3; no clear D. The CDR3 spans 13 residues. The CDR3 nucleotides are TGTCCCAACCTGTCGCGGAACGGAAACACCATATATTTT. Its protein product is CPNLSRNGNTIYF.

This clonotype was detected many times. V and J are TRBV5-1 and TRBJ1-1, with a tentative D call TRBD1 (5 bases). The V and J ends lost 5 bases and 9 bases respectively, with 11 bases between them. Germline CDR1 SGHRS, CDR2 YFSETQ. This CDR3 is 11 amino acids long. This CDR3 reads CASRGDRKAFF. The CDR3 DNA follows: TGCGCCAGCAGAGGGGATCGAAAAGCTTTCTTT.

This clonotype was counted ten times or more. The V gene is TRBV3-1, the J gene TRBJ1-6, with 8 bases matching TRBD1. Germline CDR1 reads LGHDT; CDR2 reads YNNKEL (reference sequence). Trimming at V came to 0 bases and at J to 4 bases, leaving 2 bases not matched to a gene. This CDR3 is built from 16 residues. CDR3 nucleotides: TGTGCCAGCAGCCAAGAGAGACAGGGGTATAATTCACCCCTCCACTTT. Translated: CASSQERQGYNSPLHF.

This clonotype was counted ten times or more. The chain links TRBV15 to TRBJ1-6; D might be TRBD1 (5 bases). CDR1 and CDR2 (germline): LNHNV, YYDKDF (reference sequence). This CDR3 is built from 17 residues. Trimming took off 3 bases at V and 2 bases at J, with 14 bases between the two ends. The CDR3 region is CATSSRVYGPYNSPLHF. CDR3 nucleotides: TGTGCCACCAGCAGCAGGGTATACGGCCCCTATAATTCACCCCTCCACTTT.

The table lists this clonotype with many counts. The V call is TRBV29-1, the J call TRBJ2-3; 7 bases map to TRBD2. CDR3 length equals 16 residues. Germline V CDR1 and CDR2: SQVTM, ANQGSEA. With 1 base clipped from V and 5 bases from J, the junction kept 12 bases outside the gene matches. CDR3 sequence (DNA): TGCAGCGTTGAAGTTCCGTTCACCGGGGAGGGAGATACGCAGTATTTT. Protein sequence: CSVEVPFTGEGDTQYF.

The rearrangement links TRBV30 to TRBJ1-4; D is perhaps TRBD1 (5 bases). Trimming shortened V by 1 base and J by 7 bases, and 13 bases separated the two germline ends. This CDR3 has 14 residues. CDR1 and CDR2 from the germline V gene are GTSNPN and SVGIG (reference sequence). The CDR3 DNA sequence: TGTGCCTGGAGTGCGGGGACTGTGGGTGAAAAACTGTTTTTT. Translation: CAWSAGTVGEKLFF.

This clonotype was detected many times. This rearrangement joins TRBV10-3 to TRBJ2-3, with 8 bases that match TRBD2. This CDR3 is built from 16 residues. CDR1 and CDR2 (germline): ENHRY, SYGVKD. After removal of 0 bases from V and 3 bases from J, the junction contained 5 bases not matched to a gene. The CDR3 loop reads CAISESAGGDTDTQYF. For the CDR3, the DNA is TGTGCCATCAGTGAGTCGGCCGGGGGGGATACAGATACGCAGTATTTT.

The genes are TRBV19 and TRBJ2-1, with 11 bases aligning to TRBD2. Germline-derived CDR1 and CDR2 are LNHDA and SQIVND (reference sequence). Trimming removed 2 bases from V and 0 bases from J; junction bases left unmatched: 6. The CDR3 spans 18 residues. The CDR3 is CASSISSGGPSSYNEQFF. The CDR3, as DNA: TGTGCCAGTAGTATATCTAGCGGGGGGCCTAGCTCCTACAATGAGCAGTTCTTC.

The table lists this clonotype with many counts. This chain uses TRBV4-3 with TRBJ1-2, with D perhaps matching TRBD1 (6 bases). Looked up from germline, CDR1 is LGHNA and CDR2 is YSLEER. This CDR3 spans 15 amino acids. V lost 6 bases and J 8 bases, leaving 22 bases between the germline ends. The CDR3 sequence: CASSLELHRADGYTF. The CDR3 bases are TGCGCCAGCAGTCTAGAACTACACAGGGCAGACGGCTACACCTTC.

This clonotype was observed many times. This chain links TRBV6-2 or TRBV6-3 with TRBJ2-5; possibly TRBD1 for D (6 bases). CDR3 length equals 16 residues. V lost 4 bases to trimming and J lost 0 bases, with 15 bases between them. Germline loops: CDR1 MNHEY, CDR2 SVGEGT. CDR3 sequence reads: CASSSPARQDQETQYF. CDR3 nucleotides: TGTGCCAGCAGTTCCCCCGCCCGACAGGACCAAGAGACCCAGTACTTC.

This clonotype came up many times. This chain uses TRBV12-3 or TRBV12-4 with TRBJ1-2; tentative D call: TRBD1 (5 bases). V shed 2 bases and J shed 3 bases, with 10 bases lying between them. The CDR3 length is 14 residues. CDR3 in DNA: TGTGCCAGCAGTTTACAGGGATTGGACTATGGCTACACCTTC. The encoded protein is CASSLQGLDYGYTF.